A selection of T cell receptor beta chains follows, all from one sample in a study of cytomegalovirus exposure and HLA in healthy donors. Method: immunoSEQ multiplex PCR; TCRdb's copy keeps in-frame clones and lacks some. This listing includes tens of thousands of clones. The source material was PBMCs. These receptor sequences come from a woman aged 35 to 49 in good health and CMV-seronegative. Both conserved end residues are part of each CDR3. A D gene is named only where the DNA matches it firmly.

CDR3 length	D gene	V gene	J gene	CDR3 DNA	CDR3 protein
13	.	TRBV10-3	TRBJ2-7	TGTGCCATCGATCGGGGGGCCGGCAACGAGCAGTACTTC	CAIDRGAGNEQYF
15	TRBD2	TRBV11-2	TRBJ2-7	TGTGCCAGCAGCTCCAGACTAGCGGGACCCTACGAGCAGTACTTC	CASSSRLAGPYEQYF
14	TRBD1	TRBV29-1	TRBJ2-1	TGCAGCGTAGCTTCTACGACACAGGGGGATGAGCAGTTCTTC	CSVASTTQGDEQFF
15	.	TRBV25-1	TRBJ2-7	TGTGCCAGCAGTGATTGGGGGGGCCTTCCATCCGAGCAGTACTTC	CASSDWGGLPSEQYF
14	TRBD1	TRBV30	TRBJ2-5	TGTGCCTGGCGAGGGGACAGGGTTATGGAGACCCAGTACTTC	CAWRGDRVMETQYF
14	TRBD2	TRBV6-5	TRBJ2-1	TGTGCCAGCAGCTCCAGACTAGCGGGATTCCGGCAGTTCTTC	CASSSRLAGFRQFF
16	TRBD1	TRBV25-1	TRBJ2-1	TGTGCCAGCAGTGGGGGGAGTAGGACAGGGGGCAATGAGCAGTTCTTC	CASSGGSRTGGNEQFF
17	TRBD1	TRBV18	TRBJ2-3	TGTGCCAGCTCACCGCGACAGGGTGCCCTAGGGGGTGATACGCAGTATTTT	CASSPRQGALGGDTQYF
12	.	TRBV28	TRBJ1-2	TGTGCCAGCAGCCCTAGGGGCTGGGGCTACACCTTC	CASSPRGWGYTF
13	.	TRBV7-7	TRBJ2-5	TGTGCTAGCAGCTTTCGACAGCAAGAGACCCAGTACTTC	CASSFRQQETQYF
15	.	TRBV9	TRBJ2-1	TGTGCCAGCAGCGGGCAATTAGCGAGTGTCAATGAGCAGTTCTTC	CASSGQLASVNEQFF
12	.	TRBV7-2	TRBJ2-1	TGTGCCAGCAGACGGGGGATCCATGAGCAGTTCTTC	CASRRGIHEQFF
15	TRBD1	TRBV7-9	TRBJ1-2	TGTGCCAGCAGCTTCCGGGACAGAGGGGGCTATGGCTACACCTTC	CASSFRDRGGYGYTF
14	.	TRBV7-3	TRBJ2-1	TGTGCCAGCAGTTCGGCCCTCGCAGGTGATGAGCAGTTCTTC	CASSSALAGDEQFF
16	TRBD2	TRBV27	TRBJ2-3	TGTGCCAGCAGTCCTACTAGCGGGAGGGGAGCAGATACGCAGTATTTT	CASSPTSGRGADTQYF
13	TRBD1	TRBV7-2	TRBJ1-2	TGTGCCAGCAGCTCCCGACAGGGGGCTGGCTACACCTTC	CASSSRQGAGYTF
13	.	TRBV6-5	TRBJ1-4	TGTGCCAGCAGTTACTCGGGCAGTGAAAAACTGTTTTTT	CASSYSGSEKLFF
14	.	TRBV27	TRBJ2-3	TGTGCCAGCAGTCTACGATCTAGCACAGATACGCAGTATTTT	CASSLRSSTDTQYF